The next 15 T cell receptor beta chains were all read from a single sample in a study of PD-1 blockade in classical Hodgkin lymphoma (TCRdb year 2020). The library was made by the immunoSEQ multiplex PCR assay. Held by TCRdb, this immuneACCESS table contains in-frame sequences only and omits some clones. Under half of the omission traces to an unresolved V gene where checked; the cause of the rest is unknown. Present in this sample are fewer than 100,000 clones, about 93% of which were seen just once. The ten top clones hold just under 2% of the sample. According to the study, the label for this sample's time point signals: cycle 4 day 1 (C4D1), after 6 weeks of nivolumab. All trial patients had relapsed after autologous stem cell transplantation, with cohorts A, B and C differing in prior brentuximab vedotin exposure. The sample was peripheral blood mononuclear cells (PBMCs), taken before the fourth cycle of nivolumab. These receptors originate from a human donor with classical Hodgkin lymphoma.

The chain couples TRBV25-1 to TRBJ2-2; TRBD1 aligns across 7 bases. Germline lookup yields CDR1 MGHDK and CDR2 SYGVNS. The trim removed 1 base at V and 4 bases at J, leaving 9 bases unmatched. This CDR3 is built from 17 residues. Here the CDR3 reads CASSESGRGSSTGELFF. The CDR3 region has the DNA TGTGCCAGCAGTGAATCAGGCAGGGGGTCGAGCACCGGGGAGCTGTTTTTT.

The chain has TRBV9 and TRBJ2-3, with D possibly being TRBD2 (6 bases). The CDR3 length is 15 residues. CDR1 is SGDLS and CDR2 is YYNGEE in the germline V gene. The V end was cut by 2 bases, the J end by 4 bases, with 14 bases between. CDR3 residues: CASSVGASGADTQYF. In DNA, the CDR3 is TGTGCCAGCAGCGTCGGGGCTTCGGGGGCAGATACGCAGTATTTT.

This rearrangement joins TRBV27 to TRBJ1-3; D gene unclear. Trimming pared 2 bases from V and 0 bases from J, leaving 11 bases between. The germline gives CDR1 MNHEY, CDR2 SMNVEV (reference sequence). This CDR3 has 16 residues. CDR3 region: CASSLGRPISGNTIYF. Here the CDR3 DNA reads TGTGCCAGCAGTTTAGGAAGGCCAATCTCTGGAAACACCATATATTTT.

In nucleotides, the CDR3 is TGTGCCAGCAGTCTACAGGGTAGGAGGGCTTTCTTT. Protein sequence: CASSLQGRRAFF. The chain has TRBV27 and TRBJ1-1; D might be TRBD1 (6 bases). There are 12 residues in the CDR3. The germline V gene has CDR1 MNHEY and CDR2 SMNVEV (reference sequence). V gave up 5 bases and J gave up 11 bases, with 15 bases separating them.

This clone was counted between two and nine times. The chain has TRBV30 and TRBJ1-5, with D perhaps TRBD1 (5 bases). CDR3 length equals 12 residues. Germline V gives CDR1 GTSNPN, CDR2 SVGIG (reference sequence). Trimming stripped 3 bases from V and 5 bases from J, with 8 bases between. DNA for the CDR3: TGTGCCTGGAGGATACAGGATCAGCCCCAGCATTTT. Residues: CAWRIQDQPQHF.

The genes are TRBV30 and TRBJ2-6; 9 nucleotides agree with TRBD1. The CDR3 is 19 amino acids. Germline CDR1 and CDR2: GTSNPN and SVGIG (reference sequence). J was trimmed by 0 bases and V by 3 bases; bases with no gene match: 12. DNA for the CDR3: TGTGCCTGGAGGGGGGATACAGGGGGCCCCCTCTCTGGGGCCAACGTCCTGACTTTC. Translated: CAWRGDTGGPLSGANVLTF.

The CDR3 sequence: CASKPKDYEQYF. The CDR3 region has the DNA TGTGCCAGCAAGCCCAAAGATTACGAGCAGTACTTC. The chain recombines TRBV6-4 with TRBJ2-7, with D uncertain. Looked up from germline, CDR1 is MRHNA and CDR2 is SNTAGT. Trimming stripped 7 bases from V and 4 bases from J, with 11 bases between. The CDR3 has 12 amino acids.

This sequence joins TRBV14 and TRBJ2-7; 7 bases agree with TRBD2. Germline V gene sequence: CDR1 SGHDN, CDR2 FVKESK. V dropped 4 bases and J dropped 0; count of bases not matched to a gene: 9. The CDR3 totals 16 residues. The CDR3 DNA reads as TGTGCCAGCAGCCCTCGGGGGGTAGTAAGCTCCTACGAGCAGTACTTC. Translating it yields CASSPRGVVSSYEQYF.

The chain carries TRBV28 and TRBJ2-2; D not resolved. Germline CDR1 is MDHEN and CDR2 is SYDVKM. The CDR3 covers 14 residues. V was cut by 5 bases and J by 3 bases, with 10 bases left in between. As DNA, the CDR3 is TGTGCCAGCAGTACTATACGATACACCGGGGAGCTGTTTTTT. It is translated as CASSTIRYTGELFF.

The J gene is TRBJ1-4, the V gene TRBV6-5; 9 nucleotides agree with TRBD1. The CDR3 is 13 amino acids. The V gene end was trimmed by 6 bases and the J gene end by 10 bases; junction bases not matched to a gene: 6. The V gene's germline CDR1 is MNHEY and CDR2 SVGAGI. DNA for the CDR3: TGTGCCAGCAGCTCGGGACAGGGAGGAAAACTGTTTTTT. Its protein is CASSSGQGGKLFF.

The chain joins TRBV6-1 to TRBJ1-4; the match to TRBD1 covers 8 bases. There are 14 residues in the CDR3. Germline CDR1 MNHNS, CDR2 SASEGT. The J segment lost 10 bases and the V segment lost 7 bases, leaving 11 bases of the junction unmatched. The CDR3 protein is CASNQGAPRGKLFF. CDR3 in DNA: TGTGCCAGCAATCAGGGGGCTCCTCGGGGAAAACTGTTTTTT.

The V call is TRBV9, the J call TRBJ1-1, with D uncertain. CDR1 is SGDLS and CDR2 is YYNGEE in the germline V gene. The CDR3 spans 12 residues. The V and J ends lost 6 bases and 0 bases respectively, with 6 bases between them. As DNA, the CDR3 is TGTGCCAGCAATAGAGTGAACACTGAAGCTTTCTTT. This encodes CASNRVNTEAFF.

The V and J genes are TRBV27 and TRBJ2-2; 7 positions match TRBD2. The CDR3 is 14 residues long. Germline V CDR1 and CDR2: MNHEY, SMNVEV (reference sequence). After removal of 6 bases from V and 9 bases from J, the junction contained 10 bases not matched to a gene. CDR3 sequence reads: CASRGGGATRELFF. In DNA, the CDR3 is TGTGCCAGCAGGGGGGGAGGGGCTACTCGGGAGCTGTTTTTT.

The chain carries TRBV5-1 and TRBJ2-3, with TRBD2 identical over 7 bases. CDR1 and CDR2 (germline): SGHRS, YFSETQ. This CDR3 contains 16 residues. V lost 1 base and J lost 4; bases outside the gene matches: 9. CDR3 loop: CASSLFGGGTADTQYF. CDR3 DNA sequence: TGCGCCAGCAGCTTGTTTGGGGGAGGGACGGCAGATACGCAGTATTTT. Full variable domain (rest looked up from reference TRBV5-1 and TRBJ2-3): KAGVTQTPRYLIKTRGQQVTLSCSPISGHRSVSWYQQTPGQGLQFLFEYFSETQRNKGNFPGRFSGRQFSNSRSEMNVSTLELGDSALYLCASSLFGGGTADTQYFGPGTRLTVL.

DNA for the CDR3: TGTGCCAGCAGTTCACAGGGTAACCTACCCCAGCATTTT. Encoded protein: CASSSQGNLPQHF. This chain connects TRBV27 to TRBJ1-5; tentatively, D is TRBD1 (6 bases). The germline V gene has CDR1 MNHEY and CDR2 SMNVEV (reference sequence). V was clipped by 4 bases and J by 10 bases, with 14 bases between them. The CDR3 spans 13 residues.